One sample yielded the 6 T cell receptor beta chains listed below, sequenced in a study of Ad26.COV2.S vaccination and SARS-CoV-2 variants. The treatment is: 15 to 20 received Ad26.COV2.S at low or high dose, single or two shots; about 5 received placebo; per-sample allocation not given. Repertoires come from day 63 after the first vaccine or placebo injection. Clones were sequenced by immunoSEQ multiplex PCR, and TCRdb holds only the in-frame ones, with some missing. Of about 680,000 clones in the sample, around 90% are singletons; the top ten hold about 1.5%. Sequenced here: peripheral blood, sampled in a trial of Ad26.COV2.S vaccine versus placebo. Receptors were obtained from a person aged 18-60 years who received the Ad26.COV2.S COVID-19 vaccine or a placebo.

A word on this clone: Other DNA sequences in this sample translate to the same CDR3. This chain connects TRBV30 to TRBJ1-5, with D uncertain. This CDR3 is 13 amino acids long. Germline lookup yields CDR1 GTSNPN and CDR2 SVGIG (reference sequence). V was trimmed by 3 bases and J by 2 bases, leaving 8 bases between them. CDR3 protein: CAWSPRGNQPQHF. The DNA of the CDR3 is TGTGCCTGGAGCCCCCGAGGCAATCAGCCCCAGCATTTT.

This chain links TRBV28 with TRBJ1-1; 7 positions agree with TRBD1. Per the germline V gene, CDR1 is MDHEN and CDR2 is SYDVKM. The V and J ends lost 2 bases and 3 bases, in that order; junction bases with no gene match: 3. The CDR3 runs to 14 residues. CDR3 DNA sequence: TGTGCCAGCAGTTTAGACAGGGCGTACACTGAAGCTTTCTTT. Encoded protein: CASSLDRAYTEAFF.

The DNA of the CDR3 is TGTGCCAGCAGCCAAGGGGAGACCCAGTACTTC. This gives the protein CASSQGETQYF. The chain couples TRBV6-2 or TRBV6-3 to TRBJ2-5; D gene uncertain. CDR1 is MNHEY and CDR2 is SVGEGT in the germline V gene. Trimming took 6 bases from V and 5 from J, leaving 7 bases between them. CDR3 size: 11 residues.

This rearrangement joins TRBV5-1 to TRBJ2-5; unclear D gene. The CDR3 covers 13 residues. Germline values: CDR1 SGHRS, CDR2 YFSETQ. V lost 4 bases and J lost 4, with 11 bases in between. The CDR3 region is CASSPEWGETQYF. In DNA form, the CDR3 reads TGCGCCAGCAGCCCGGAGTGGGGAGAGACCCAGTACTTC.

The chain uses TRBV5-4 and TRBJ2-2; TRBD1 matches at 7 bases. With V trimmed by 0 bases and J by 4 bases, 6 bases remained unmatched. CDR1 is SGHNT and CDR2 is YYREEE in the germline V gene (reference sequence). The CDR3 consists of 16 residues. This chain's CDR3 is CASSLALQGSTGELFF. The CDR3 DNA sequence: TGTGCCAGCAGCTTGGCTTTACAGGGGAGCACCGGGGAGCTGTTTTTT.

The chain links TRBV7-6 to TRBJ2-2; a possible D gene is TRBD1 (5 bases). This CDR3 is 15 amino acids long. The V end was cut by 5 bases, the J end by 9 bases, with 19 bases between. Germline lookup yields CDR1 SGHVS and CDR2 FNYEAQ. The CDR3 spells CASSPSQGWRRELFF. CDR3 sequence (DNA): TGTGCCAGCAGCCCAAGTCAGGGCTGGAGACGGGAGCTGTTTTTT.